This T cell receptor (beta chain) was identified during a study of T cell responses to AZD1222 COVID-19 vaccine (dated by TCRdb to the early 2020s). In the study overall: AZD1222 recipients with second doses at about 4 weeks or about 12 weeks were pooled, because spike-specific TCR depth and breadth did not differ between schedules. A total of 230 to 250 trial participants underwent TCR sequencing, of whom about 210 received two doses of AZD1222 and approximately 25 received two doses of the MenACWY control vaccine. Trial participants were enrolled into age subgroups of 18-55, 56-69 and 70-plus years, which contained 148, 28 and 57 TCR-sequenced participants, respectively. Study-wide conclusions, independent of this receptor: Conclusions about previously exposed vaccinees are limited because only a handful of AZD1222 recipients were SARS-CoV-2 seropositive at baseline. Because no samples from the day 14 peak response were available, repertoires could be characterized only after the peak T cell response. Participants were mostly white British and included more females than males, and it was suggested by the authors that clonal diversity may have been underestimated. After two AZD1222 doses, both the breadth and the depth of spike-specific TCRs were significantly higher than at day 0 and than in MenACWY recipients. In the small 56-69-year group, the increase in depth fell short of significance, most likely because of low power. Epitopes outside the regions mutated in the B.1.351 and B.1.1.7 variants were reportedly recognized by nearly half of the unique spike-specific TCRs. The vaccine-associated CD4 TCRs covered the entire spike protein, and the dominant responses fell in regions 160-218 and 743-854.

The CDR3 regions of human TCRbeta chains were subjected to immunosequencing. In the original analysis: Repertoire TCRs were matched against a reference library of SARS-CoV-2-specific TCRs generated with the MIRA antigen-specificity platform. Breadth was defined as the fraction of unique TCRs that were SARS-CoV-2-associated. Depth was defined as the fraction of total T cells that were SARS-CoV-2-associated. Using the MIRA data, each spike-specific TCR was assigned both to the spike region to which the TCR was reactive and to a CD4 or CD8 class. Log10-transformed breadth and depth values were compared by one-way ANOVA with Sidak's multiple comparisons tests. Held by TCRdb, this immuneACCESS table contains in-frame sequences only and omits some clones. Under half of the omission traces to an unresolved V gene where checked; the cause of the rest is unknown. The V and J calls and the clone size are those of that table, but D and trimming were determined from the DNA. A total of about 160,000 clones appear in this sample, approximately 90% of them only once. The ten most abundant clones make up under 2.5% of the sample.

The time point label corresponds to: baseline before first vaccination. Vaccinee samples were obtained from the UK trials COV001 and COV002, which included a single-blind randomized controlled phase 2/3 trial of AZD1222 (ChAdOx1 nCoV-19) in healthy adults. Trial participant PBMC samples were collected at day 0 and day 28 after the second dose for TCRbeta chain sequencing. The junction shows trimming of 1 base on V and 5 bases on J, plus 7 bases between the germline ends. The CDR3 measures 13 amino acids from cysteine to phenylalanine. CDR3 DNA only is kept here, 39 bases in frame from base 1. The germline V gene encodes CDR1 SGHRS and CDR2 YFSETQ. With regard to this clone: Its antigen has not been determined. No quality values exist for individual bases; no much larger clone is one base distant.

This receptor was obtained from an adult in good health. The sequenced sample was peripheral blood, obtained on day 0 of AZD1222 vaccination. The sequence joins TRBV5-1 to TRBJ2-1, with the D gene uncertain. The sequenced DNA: TGCGCCAGCAGCTTGTCCGGCAACAATGAGCAGTTCTTC. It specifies CASSLSGNNEQFF.